The T cell receptor (beta chain) under discussion was sequenced for a study of OX40 agonist ivuxolimab in advanced cancers. Method: immunoSEQ multiplex PCR; TCRdb's copy keeps in-frame clones and lacks some. Of tens of thousands of clones listed, roughly 90% are singletons. Regarding this clone: The junction differs from germline at one of its ends, possibly a read error.

This receptor was identified in an adult with an advanced solid tumor such as melanoma, head and neck, liver or kidney cancer. The specimen was CD4+ or CD8+ T cells sorted from blood, collected in a trial of the OX40 agonist ivuxolimab.

In nucleotides, the CDR3 is TGTGCCACCAGCAGACCAAACAGGGAGGTTGGCCAAGAGGCCCAGTACTTC. Translated: CATSRPNREVGQEAQYF. V usage is TRBV15 and J usage is TRBJ2-5; D is tentatively TRBD1 or TRBD2 (6 bases each). Germline V gene sequence: CDR1 LNHNV, CDR2 YYDKDF (reference sequence). The CDR3 sequence is 17 residues long.